The clone carrying this TCR beta chain was recorded many times. Its antigen remains unidentified. Unmatched junction bases numbered 4, after V lost 6 bases and J lost 4 bases. Germline CDR1 is SNHLY and CDR2 is FYNNEI. CDR3 length: 16 residues. Via MiXCR, TCRdb re-called the 5' RACE reads, giving one row per CDR3 protein. The sample records roughly 130,000 distinct CDR3 sequences, approximately 15% being singletons. The data are from a study of T-cell memory formation after mild COVID-19. General observations from the study: Contracting clones from day 15 to 85 had balanced CD4/CD8; later expanders favoured CD4+. There were some responding clones in pre-infection memory, which suggested that cross-reactive memory had joined.

Sequencing input: PBMCs or a T cell subset sorted from them (not recorded which). The rearrangement links TRBV2 to TRBJ2-2, with 14 bases matching TRBD2. This TCR was recovered from an adult woman who had mild COVID-19 (a few samples of this study predate the infection). Cell type and time point are not known. This CDR3 is CASSQGLAGGTGELFF. CDR3 nucleotides: TGTGCCAGCAGCCAAGGACTAGCGGGAGGCACCGGGGAGCTGTTTTTT. Combining the CDR3 with reference TRBV2 and TRBJ2-2 gives the whole variable domain EPEVTQTPSHQVTQMGQEVILRCVPISNHLYFYWYRQILGQKVEFLVSFYNNEISEKSEIFDDQFSVERPDGSNFTLKIRSTKLEDSAMYFCASSQGLAGGTGELFFGEGSRLTVL.